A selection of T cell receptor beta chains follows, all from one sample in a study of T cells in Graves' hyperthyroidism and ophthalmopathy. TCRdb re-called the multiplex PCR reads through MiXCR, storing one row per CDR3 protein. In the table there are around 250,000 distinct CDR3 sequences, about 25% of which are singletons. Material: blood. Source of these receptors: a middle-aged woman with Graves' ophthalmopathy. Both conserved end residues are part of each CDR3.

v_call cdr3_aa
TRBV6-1 CASSLGGTVAAFF
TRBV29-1 CSVMFANTGELFF
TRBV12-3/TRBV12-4 CASRKGTGVQETQYF
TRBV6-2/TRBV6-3 CASSRDRGDYTF
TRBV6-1 CASRTPGGAGGETQYF
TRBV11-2 CASSLGAGGIYEQYF
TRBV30 CAWSLQNTEAFF
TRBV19 CASSIHLNTEAFF
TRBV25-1 CASTAGGSGNTIYF
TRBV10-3 CAISGTGGAGDTIYF
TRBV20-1 CSARPGTAGNTIYF
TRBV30 CAIDREVTYEQYF
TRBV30 CAWSVLDTFYGYTF
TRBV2 CASSESGDTQYF
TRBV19 CASNRVGSNTEAFF
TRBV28 CASTEGTGSTQYF
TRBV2 CASSIFLAGAAYEQYF
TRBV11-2 CASSLVIYPYEQYF
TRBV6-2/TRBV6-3 CASSSSLELAGKETQYF
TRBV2 CASLRVGRTEAFF
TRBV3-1 CASSRDRYTEAFF
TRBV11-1 CASSSSSKTVRGGYTF
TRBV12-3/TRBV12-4 CASRYRDRANYGYTF
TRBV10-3 CAIELRQINTEAFF
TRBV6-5 CASSYGRGMDEQCF
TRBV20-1 CSARSGTNTGELFF
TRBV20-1 CSANRGLAGGKTQYF
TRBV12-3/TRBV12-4 CASSLGPGQGGQETQYF
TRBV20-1 CSAILAGAAYEQYF
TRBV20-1 CSARGGAGATDTQYF
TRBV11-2 CASSLGLAGVDEQYF
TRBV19 CASPADAGELFF
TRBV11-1 CASSSSTGEDSNQPQHF
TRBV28 CASRQRPNNYGYTF
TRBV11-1 CASSLGLTYNEQFF
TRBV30 CAWSSGTVKTQYF
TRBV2 CASSPPRGTYEQYF
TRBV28 CASSPRAASYTF
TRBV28 CASSLPGNSNQPQHF
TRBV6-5 CASSYSRGQGHQPQHF
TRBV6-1 CASSVETQYF
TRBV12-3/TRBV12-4 CASSFLGGDSPLHF
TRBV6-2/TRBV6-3 CASSYSSGSGHSYEQYF
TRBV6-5 CASSSKIRLAGSYEQYF
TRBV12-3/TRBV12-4 CASRSEDRGHTIYF
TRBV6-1 CASAPGSYEQYF
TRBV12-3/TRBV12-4 CASSGDRGLGEQYF
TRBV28 CASSLKRQGGYQETQYF
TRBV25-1 CASTGPGTSDFNEQFF
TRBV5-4 CASSLYWGRYMNTEAFF
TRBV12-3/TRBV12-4 CASRGQGGPLYGYTF
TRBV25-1 CASRSQGDTQYF
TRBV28 CASSRRGAQQRGLTYTF
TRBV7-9 CASSSVGSAETQYF
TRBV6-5 CASSRGDGYTF